The present T cell receptor beta chain was sequenced within a study of cytomegalovirus exposure and HLA in healthy donors. PCR was performed using 60 Vbeta and 13 Jbeta primers. TCRdb's table, derived via immunoSEQ multiplex PCR, lists solely in-frame clones and lacks some. The sample holds 150,000 to 200,000 clones; about 70% are singletons and the top ten take about 9.4%. Study-level findings and limits: High sensitivity and specificity were reportedly achieved when the classifier diagnosed cytomegalovirus status.

This clone was observed a few times. As yet, its antigen is unknown. The V gene's germline CDR1 is ENHRY and CDR2 SYGVKD. The junction had 8 bases not matched to a gene; V was cut back by 5 bases and J by 5 bases. CDR3 length equals 14 residues. Sample: PBMCs. The chain has TRBV10-3 and TRBJ2-7; 8 bases match TRBD1. This TCR was recovered from a man aged 25 to 40 in good health and CMV-seropositive. The CDR3: CAISTGQGGDEQYF. DNA of the CDR3: TGTGCCATCAGTACTGGACAGGGCGGGGACGAGCAGTACTTC.